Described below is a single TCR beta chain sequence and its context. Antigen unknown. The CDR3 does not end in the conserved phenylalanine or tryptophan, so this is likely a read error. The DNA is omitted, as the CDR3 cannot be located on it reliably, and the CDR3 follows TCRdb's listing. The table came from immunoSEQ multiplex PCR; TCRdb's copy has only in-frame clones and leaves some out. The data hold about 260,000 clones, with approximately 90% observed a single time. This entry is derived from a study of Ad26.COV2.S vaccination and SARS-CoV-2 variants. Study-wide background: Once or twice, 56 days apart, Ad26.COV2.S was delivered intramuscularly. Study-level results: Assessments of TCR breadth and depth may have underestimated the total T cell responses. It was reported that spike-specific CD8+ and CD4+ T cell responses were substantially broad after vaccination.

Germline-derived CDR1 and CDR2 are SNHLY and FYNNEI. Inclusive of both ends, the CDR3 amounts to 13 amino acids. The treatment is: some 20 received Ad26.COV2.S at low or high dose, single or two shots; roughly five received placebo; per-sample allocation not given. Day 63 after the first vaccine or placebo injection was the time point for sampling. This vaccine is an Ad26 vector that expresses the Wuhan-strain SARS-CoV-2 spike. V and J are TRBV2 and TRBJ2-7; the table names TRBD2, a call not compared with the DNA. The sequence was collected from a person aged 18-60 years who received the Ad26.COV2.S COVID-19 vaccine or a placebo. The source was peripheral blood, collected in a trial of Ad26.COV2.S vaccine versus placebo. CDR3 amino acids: CASSEVIGSRPHS.